This T cell receptor beta chain came from a study of T cell repertoires in ileal Crohn's disease. Background on the study: Operated complications were stricturing disease (approximately 61%) and penetrating disease (around 39%). Broader study findings: Clonality above 26.8% at surgery always came with endoscopic recurrence. Clonal expansions were more frequent in active smokers than non-smokers at surgery. Mucosal expansions were suggested to be mainly CD8 T cells.

This table comes from immunoSEQ multiplex PCR, and its TCRdb copy is limited to in-frame clones, with some not included. The sample has approximately 4,700 clones, over 65% seen once. As to this clone: What it binds is not known.

Specimen: ileal tissue. This clonotype originated in an adult with Crohn's disease.

The CDR3: CASSPGQGYGANVLTF. The CDR3 region has the DNA TGTGCCAGCAGCCCCGGACAGGGTTATGGGGCCAACGTCCTGACTTTC. The genes are TRBV7-9 and TRBJ2-6; 8 bases line up with TRBD1. Germline trimming cut 5 bases from V and 3 bases from J; bases unmatched to any gene: 6. Germline V gives CDR1 SEHNR, CDR2 FQNEAQ (reference sequence). The CDR3 contains 16 residues.